This T cell receptor (beta chain) was retrieved from a study of shared clonotypes between healthy human individuals. Study-wide results and caveats: In this cohort, only blood was sampled, and tissue repertoires likely differ. Donors were few, which limited the genetic and exposure-history diversity represented.

Recent acute infections and vaccinations were absent in the healthy HIV-negative adult donors. On this clone: What it binds is not known.

The CDR3 has 14 residues. Germline lookup yields CDR1 SNHLY and CDR2 FYNNEI. The ends were cut back, 3 bases at V and 8 bases at J, with 13 bases in the middle. For each subset, genomic DNA was distributed in equal portions over several immunoSEQ plates. Using immunoSEQ multiplex PCR, the repertoire was profiled, and TCRdb retains in-frame clones only, with some absent. The sample contains approximately 500,000 clones, 60% to 80% of which appear only once. The specimen sequenced was PBMCs. The rearrangement joins TRBV2 to TRBJ1-4; possibly TRBD1 for D (5 bases). The TCR sequence derives from a middle-aged woman in good health. Some clones in this sample may be carry-over from other donors' samples. CDR3 loop: CASSDPRAREKLFF. In DNA, the CDR3 is TGTGCCAGCAGTGACCCCAGGGCTCGGGAAAAACTGTTTTTT.